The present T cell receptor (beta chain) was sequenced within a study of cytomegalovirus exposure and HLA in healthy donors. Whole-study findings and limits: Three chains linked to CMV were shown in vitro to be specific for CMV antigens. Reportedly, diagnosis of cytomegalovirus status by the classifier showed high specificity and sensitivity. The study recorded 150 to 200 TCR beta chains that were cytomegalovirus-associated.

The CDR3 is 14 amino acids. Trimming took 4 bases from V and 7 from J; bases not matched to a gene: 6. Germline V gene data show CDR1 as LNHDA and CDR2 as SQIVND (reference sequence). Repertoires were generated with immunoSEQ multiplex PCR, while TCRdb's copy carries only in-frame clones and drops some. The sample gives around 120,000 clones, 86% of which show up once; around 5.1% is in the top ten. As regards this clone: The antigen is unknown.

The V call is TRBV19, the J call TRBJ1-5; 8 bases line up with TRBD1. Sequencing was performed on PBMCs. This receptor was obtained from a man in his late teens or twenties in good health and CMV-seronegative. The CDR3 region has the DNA TGTGCCAGTAGTACGACAGGGGCGGGACAGCCCCAGCATTTT. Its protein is CASSTTGAGQPQHF. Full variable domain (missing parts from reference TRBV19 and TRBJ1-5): DGGITQSPKYLFRKEGQNVTLSCEQNLNHDAMYWYRQDPGQGLRLIYYSQIVNDFQKGDIAEGYSVSREKKESFPLTVTSAQKNPTAFYLCASSTTGAGQPQHFGDGTRLSIL.